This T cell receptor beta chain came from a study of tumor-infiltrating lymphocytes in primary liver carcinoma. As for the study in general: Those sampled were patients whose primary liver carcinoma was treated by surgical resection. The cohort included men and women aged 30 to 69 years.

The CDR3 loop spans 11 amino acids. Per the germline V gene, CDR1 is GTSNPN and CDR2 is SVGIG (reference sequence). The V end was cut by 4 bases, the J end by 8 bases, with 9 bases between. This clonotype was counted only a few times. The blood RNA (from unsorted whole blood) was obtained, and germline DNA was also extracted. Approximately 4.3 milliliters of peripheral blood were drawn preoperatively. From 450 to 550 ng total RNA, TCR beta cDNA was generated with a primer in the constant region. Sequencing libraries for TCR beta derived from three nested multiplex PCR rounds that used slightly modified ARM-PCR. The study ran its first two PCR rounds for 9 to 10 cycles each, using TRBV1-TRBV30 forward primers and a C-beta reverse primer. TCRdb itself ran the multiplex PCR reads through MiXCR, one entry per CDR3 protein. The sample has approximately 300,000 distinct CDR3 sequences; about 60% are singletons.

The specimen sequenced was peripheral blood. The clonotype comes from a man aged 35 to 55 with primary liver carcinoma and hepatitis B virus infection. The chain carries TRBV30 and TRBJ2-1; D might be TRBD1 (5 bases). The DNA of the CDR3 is TGTGCCTGGACATCAGGGTATGAGCAGTTCTTC. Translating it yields CAWTSGYEQFF.